This T cell receptor beta chain was observed in a study of T cell repertoires in cytomegalovirus infection (dated by TCRdb to the late 2010s). Regarding the study in general: The peptide stimulations were aimed at well-studied HLA-B-restricted epitopes as well as recently identified HLA-C-restricted CMV epitopes, whose presentation resists viral immunomodulation. The HLA type of each donor mattered for the analysis, because public TCR beta signatures pointed to carriage of CMV infection along with the matching HLA type.

The intended sense of this specimen's treatment or condition label: in vitro stimulation with specific CMV peptide epitopes to enrich CMV-specific T cells. A note on this clonotype: The target of this receptor is not known. The record has no base qualities; no much larger clone is one base away.

Here is what the overall study found, with its caveats: Cumulative frequency of public TCR beta family members discriminated carriers of CMV infection plus the relevant HLA type in this cohort and an independent 352-donor cohort. In the ex vivo response, HLA-C-restricted CMV-specific TCR beta clonotypes were dominant, and in two of eight donors the single most frequent clonotype came from this HLA-C-restricted group.

For sequencing, an Illumina HiSeq 1500 was employed. TCRdb's own reprocessing of the public reads used fastp at Q25 and MiXCR and kept productive beta chains. Rows with one shared CDR3 protein collapse into an entry with the most common genes and DNA. This sample comprises approximately 110,000 distinct CDR3 sequences, around 30% of them detected only once. The ten most abundant clones make up roughly two fifths of the sample. The sequencing used CD8+ T cells from cultured PBMCs, collected from culture after CMV antigen stimulation. The TCR originated in a human donor in good health (CMV status not recorded). Some clones in this sample may be carry-over from other donors' samples.

The CDR3 here reads CASSLDEQGAVTEAFF. The sequence in DNA is TGTGCCAGCAGCTTAGATGAACAGGGGGCAGTCACTGAAGCTTTCTTT. The chain is assembled from TRBV7-6 and TRBJ1-1, and 9 junction bases match TRBD1. The CDR3 starts with the cysteine, ends with the phenylalanine, and has 16 residues. Only the CDR3 DNA stays, 48 bases, in frame from base 1. The germline V gene sets CDR1 to SGHVS and CDR2 to FNYEAQ. From V the trimming removes 1 base and from J it removes 4 bases, while the gene matches leave 7 bases of the junction unaccounted for.